The 27 T cell receptor beta chains below were found in one sample sequenced in a study of blood T cell repertoires in COVID-19. Sequenced by immunoSEQ multiplex PCR; TCRdb stores in-frame clones only, minus some. The profile shows a few hundred thousand clones, about 81% of them singletons. The specimen sequenced was PBMCs or T cells enriched from blood (not recorded which). The source of these receptors is a man aged 35 to 55 who had recovered from COVID-19.

This clone was counted only a few times. CDR3 sequence: CASSRDRDRVKYEQYF. In DNA, the CDR3 is TGCGCCAGCAGCCGAGACCGGGACAGGGTGAAGTACGAGCAGTACTTC. V and J are TRBV4-1 and TRBJ2-7, with TRBD1 matching 9 bases. Germline loops: CDR1 MGHRA, CDR2 YSYEKL. The length of the CDR3 is 16 residues. V gave up 4 bases and J gave up 4 bases; unmatched junction bases: 11.

The V and J genes are TRBV5-1 and TRBJ2-7, with D hard to call. Trimming left V 0 bases short and J 0 bases short, with 7 bases between. CDR1 is SGHRS and CDR2 is YFSETQ in the germline V gene. The CDR3 contains 14 residues. This chain's CDR3 is CASSLGSGSYEQYF. CDR3 DNA: TGCGCCAGCAGCTTGGGCTCCGGCTCCTACGAGCAGTACTTC. The full variable domain, with the rest looked up from reference TRBV5-1 and TRBJ2-7, is KAGVTQTPRYLIKTRGQQVTLSCSPISGHRSVSWYQQTPGQGLQFLFEYFSETQRNKGNFPGRFSGRQFSNSRSEMNVSTLELGDSALYLCASSLGSGSYEQYFGPGTRLTVT.

This chain joins TRBV14 and TRBJ2-7; 11 bases agree with TRBD1. The CDR3 runs 18 residues. Trimming cost V 4 bases and J 6 bases; bases outside gene matches: 17. Germline lookup yields CDR1 SGHDN and CDR2 FVKESK. As DNA, the CDR3 is TGTGCCAGCAGCCCAGCTAAACTCCGGGACAGGGGGTATAGCGAGCAGTACTTC. Encoded protein: CASSPAKLRDRGYSEQYF.

V gene TRBV2 combines with J gene TRBJ2-2; TRBD2 agrees at 8 bases. This CDR3 contains 15 residues. V lost 6 bases and J lost 4; bases outside the gene matches: 7. Looked up from germline, CDR1 is SNHLY and CDR2 is FYNNEI. The CDR3 DNA follows: TGTGCCAGCAGCGTTAGCGGGAATCCCACCGGGGAGCTGTTTTTT. Protein: CASSVSGNPTGELFF. The variable domain in full, with the rest retrieved from reference TRBV2 and TRBJ2-2, is EPEVTQTPSHQVTQMGQEVILRCVPISNHLYFYWYRQILGQKVEFLVSFYNNEISEKSEIFDDQFSVERPDGSNFTLKIRSTKLEDSAMYFCASSVSGNPTGELFFGEGSRLTVL.

The rearrangement uses TRBV9 and TRBJ1-2, with 10 bases that match TRBD1. Losses at the gene ends were 4 bases for V and 8 bases for J; bases not matched to a gene: 8. CDR1 is SGDLS, CDR2 YYNGEE, per germline. This CDR3 contains 14 residues. The CDR3 sequence: CASSTRTGGMGYTF. In nucleotides, the CDR3 is TGTGCCAGCAGCACCCGGACAGGGGGAATGGGCTACACCTTC.

The J gene is TRBJ2-1, the V gene TRBV5-1, with D unresolved. The ends were cut back, 7 bases at V and 0 bases at J, with 8 bases in the middle. The CDR3 is made up of 13 amino acids. From germline, CDR1 is SGHRS and CDR2 YFSETQ. As DNA, the CDR3 is TGCGCCAGCGGTGAGAGCTCCTACAATGAGCAGTTCTTC. It yields the protein CASGESSYNEQFF. Variable domain in full (rest from reference TRBV5-1 and TRBJ2-1): KAGVTQTPRYLIKTRGQQVTLSCSPISGHRSVSWYQQTPGQGLQFLFEYFSETQRNKGNFPGRFSGRQFSNSRSEMNVSTLELGDSALYLCASGESSYNEQFFGPGTRLTVL.

This clone was seen a few times. J is TRBJ2-5 and V is TRBV7-9; no firm D call. Germline V gives CDR1 SEHNR, CDR2 FQNEAQ (reference sequence). V lost 2 bases, J lost 7 bases, and 8 bases lay in between. The CDR3 spans 12 residues. Here the CDR3 DNA reads TGTGCCAGCAGCTTAACCCTCGGGACCCAGTACTTC. Protein: CASSLTLGTQYF. The whole variable domain, remainder taken from reference TRBV7-9 and TRBJ2-5, is DTGVSQNPRHKITKRGQNVTFRCDPISEHNRLYWYRQTLGQGPEFLTYFQNEAQLEKSRLLSDRFSAERPKGSFSTLEIQRTEQGDSAMYLCASSLTLGTQYFGPGTRLLVL.

The chain has TRBV6-5 and TRBJ2-1, with a weak D call TRBD2 (5 bases). The CDR3 has 14 residues. The germline V gene has CDR1 MNHEY and CDR2 SVGAGI. Trimming stripped 7 bases from V and 5 bases from J, with 15 bases between. DNA of the CDR3: TGTGCCAGCATTTCGAGTCCGGGAAACAATGAGCAGTTCTTC. Translated, it gives CASISSPGNNEQFF.

The chain combines TRBV11-2 with TRBJ2-4, with TRBD2 matching 12 bases. CDR1 and CDR2 (germline): SGHAT, FQNNGV. The V segment lost 2 bases and the J segment 2 bases; nucleotides outside the gene matches: 4. This CDR3 has 17 residues. CDR3 coding DNA: TGTGCCAGCAGCTTATCTAGCGGGAGGGCCACCAAAAACATTCAGTACTTC. Its translation is CASSLSSGRATKNIQYF.

This clone has a single count. The chain carries TRBV3-1 (or the pseudogene TRBV3-2) and TRBJ2-1, with 10 bases that match TRBD2. The V and J ends lost 4 bases and 11 bases, in that order; junction bases with no gene match: 8. This CDR3 region has 14 residues. Germline V gives CDR1 LGHDT, CDR2 YNNKEL (reference sequence). The CDR3 sequence: CASSPIGGLAKQFF. The CDR3 coding sequence is TGTGCCAGCAGCCCCATTGGGGGACTAGCGAAGCAGTTCTTC.

This clone showed up just once. This sequence joins TRBV27 and TRBJ2-2, with D possibly being TRBD2 (6 bases). Germline V CDR1 and CDR2: MNHEY, SMNVEV (reference sequence). This CDR3 is 15 amino acids long. Trimming cost V 1 base and J 6 bases, with 12 bases left between them. The CDR3 protein is CASSLLTRMAGELFF. For the CDR3, the DNA is TGTGCCAGCAGTTTATTGACTAGAATGGCCGGGGAGCTGTTTTTT.

The chain couples TRBV11-2 to TRBJ1-2; D might be TRBD1 (6 bases). From germline, CDR1 is SGHAT and CDR2 FQNNGV. V lost 3 bases and J lost 4, with 15 bases in between. This CDR3 comprises 15 residues. Written as DNA, the CDR3 is TGTGCCAGCAGCTTCACGGACAGCGCCCGCTATGGCTACACCTTC. Its protein is CASSFTDSARYGYTF.

The chain employs TRBV5-4 and TRBJ1-6; D perhaps matches TRBD1 (5 bases). V dropped 2 bases and J dropped 7 bases, with 10 bases sitting between them. Germline lookup yields CDR1 SGHNT and CDR2 YYREEE (reference sequence). The CDR3 spans 14 residues. Here the CDR3 reads CASSFQGGNSPLHF. The CDR3 DNA reads as TGTGCCAGCAGCTTTCAGGGTGGGAATTCACCCCTCCACTTT.

The J gene is TRBJ2-1, the V gene TRBV27; D unresolved. This CDR3 spans 13 amino acids. From germline, CDR1 is MNHEY and CDR2 SMNVEV (reference sequence). V was trimmed by 7 bases and J by 0 bases, leaving 7 bases between them. This CDR3 reads CASTPSSYNEQFF. CDR3 DNA: TGTGCCAGCACCCCGAGCTCCTACAATGAGCAGTTCTTC.

This clone was seen a handful of times. V usage is TRBV29-1 and J usage is TRBJ1-1; maybe TRBD1 (6 bases). Germline V lookup: CDR1 SQVTM, CDR2 ANQGSEA. The V gene lost 7 bases and the J gene lost 1 base, with 10 bases spanning the gap. CDR3 length equals 12 residues. CDR3 nucleotides: TGCAGCGCGGGACATTCGAACACTGAAGCTTTCTTT. As protein: CSAGHSNTEAFF.

The chain uses TRBV18 and TRBJ2-4; tentative D call: TRBD2 (6 bases). The CDR3 consists of 15 residues. Trimming left V 3 bases short and J 6 bases short, with 15 bases between. Germline lookup yields CDR1 KGHSH and CDR2 LQKENI. The CDR3 nucleotides are TGTGCCAGCTCACCGGGTCGATCCGGGGGAAACATTCAGTACTTC. Amino acids: CASSPGRSGGNIQYF.

CDR3 in amino acids: CAWNPRGLGSTEAFF. For the CDR3, the DNA is TGTGCCTGGAACCCTAGGGGGCTCGGTAGCACTGAAGCTTTCTTT. This chain connects TRBV30 to TRBJ1-1; 7 bases match TRBD1. This CDR3 contains 15 residues. Germline values: CDR1 GTSNPN, CDR2 SVGIG (reference sequence). Trimming took 4 bases from V and 4 from J; bases not matched to a gene: 12.

The chain uses TRBV6-5 and TRBJ1-1; D gene uncertain. CDR1 and CDR2 (germline): MNHEY, SVGAGI. The CDR3 extends over 14 amino acids. The germline V and J ends were trimmed by 11 bases and 0 bases, with 16 bases remaining between them. The CDR3 DNA reads as TGTGCCGCACTCCCGGCGGGGTTGAACACTGAAGCTTTCTTT. Its protein is CAALPAGLNTEAFF.

The V call is TRBV5-1, the J call TRBJ2-7; TRBD1 matches at 9 bases. The CDR3 loop spans 14 amino acids. V lost 4 bases and J lost 1; bases outside the gene matches: 3. Germline lookup yields CDR1 SGHRS and CDR2 YFSETQ. The DNA for the CDR3 is TGCGCCAGCAGCCATGGGACAGGGTCCTACGAGCAGTACTTC. It yields the protein CASSHGTGSYEQYF.

The chain links TRBV7-2 to TRBJ2-7; D not resolved. The CDR3 consists of 17 residues. Germline CDR1 SGHTA, CDR2 FQGNSA. Between the trimmed V and J ends, which lost 0 bases and 1 base, there was a span of 16 bases. The CDR3 region has the DNA TGTGCCAGCAGCTTAGCGCTCACCCCACTACCTTCCTACGAGCAGTACTTC. It specifies CASSLALTPLPSYEQYF.

This chain connects TRBV6-1 to TRBJ2-2; 7 positions match TRBD1. Germline loops: CDR1 MNHNS, CDR2 SASEGT. This CDR3 comprises 11 residues. Germline trimming cut 10 bases from V and 7 bases from J; bases unmatched to any gene: 3. The CDR3 region has the DNA TGTGCCACAGACAGGGACGGGGAGCTGTTTTTT. Its translation: CATDRDGELFF.

V usage is TRBV12-2 and J usage is TRBJ2-1; TRBD1 is the table's D call, not checked against the DNA. TRBV12-2 is recorded as a pseudogene. The CDR3 extends over 14 amino acids. The CDR3 bases are TGTGCAAGTCGTCGTGGGACAGTTAACAATGAGCAGTTCTTC. Residues: CASRRGTVNNEQFF.

V is TRBV30 and J is TRBJ1-1, with a tentative D call TRBD1 (6 bases). CDR3 size: 12 residues. The V end was cut by 0 bases, the J end by 8 bases, with 10 bases between. Germline V CDR1 and CDR2: GTSNPN, SVGIG (reference sequence). For the CDR3, the DNA is TGTGCCTGGAGTGTCCTGGGGGCCGAAGCTTTCTTT. Its protein is CAWSVLGAEAFF.

The chain joins TRBV15 to TRBJ2-7, with 8 bases aligning to TRBD1. V shed 5 bases, J shed 0 bases, and the junction held 6 bases outside the gene matches. The CDR3 is made up of 15 amino acids. Germline V gene lookup returns CDR1 LNHNV and CDR2 YYDKDF (reference sequence). CDR3 in amino acids: CATSLRDRGSYEQYF. CDR3 coding DNA: TGTGCCACCAGCCTACGAGACAGGGGCTCCTACGAGCAGTACTTC.

This chain links TRBV5-1 with TRBJ2-7, with a possible D match to TRBD2 (5 bases). CDR1 and CDR2 from the germline V gene are SGHRS and YFSETQ. V lost 3 bases to trimming and J lost 6 bases, with 13 bases between them. CDR3 length: 13 residues. The CDR3 bases are TGCGCCAGCAGCTCCCTTGTCGGAGGCGAGCAGTACTTC. This gives the protein CASSSLVGGEQYF.

The CDR3 nucleotides are TGTGCCTGGGCTGGGGCAGGGGCCTTATTCGGCTACACCTTC. It codes for CAWAGAGALFGYTF. The rearrangement uses TRBV30 and TRBJ1-2, with a weak D call TRBD1 (6 bases). In germline, CDR1 is GTSNPN, CDR2 SVGIG (reference sequence). With 5 bases removed from V and 8 bases from J, the gap between germline ends came to 21 bases. The CDR3 has 14 residues.

The rearrangement joins TRBV9 to TRBJ2-1; 11 nucleotides agree with TRBD2. This CDR3 comprises 16 residues. The V and J ends lost 3 bases and 3 bases, in that order; junction bases with no gene match: 5. Germline values: CDR1 SGDLS, CDR2 YYNGEE. The CDR3 here is CASSARLAGIYNEQFF. CDR3 in DNA: TGTGCCAGCAGCGCAAGACTAGCGGGGATCTACAATGAGCAGTTCTTC.